The present TCR beta chain was sequenced within a study of persistence of HIV-infected CD4 T cells. The wider study: Anti-CD3/anti-CD28 beads activated more cells than antigen stimulation did. Findings of the study overall: Proviral oligoclonality tracked with TCR oligoclonality within the same sorted cells.

On this clone itself: Its cognate antigen is unknown.

Sequencing used immunoSEQ version 4 in survey mode. Genomic DNA was diluted to 7.5 to 10 ng/uL, up to 1 ug per sample. Repertoires were generated with immunoSEQ multiplex PCR, while TCRdb's copy carries only in-frame clones and drops some. The sample holds 35,000 to 55,000 clones, about 89% seen once. This nonspecific control used anti-CD3/anti-CD28 bead stimulation of CD4+ T cells. Responding CD4+ T cells were sorted by upregulation of both CD40 ligand and CD69. The specimen comprised CD4+ T cells sorted from PBMCs after approximately 20-hour stimulation, sampled from a patient who received antiretroviral therapy. This receptor was taken from an adult man with HIV who was CMV-seropositive.

The CDR3 region is CASSHSRTISYEQYF. In nucleotides, the CDR3 is TGTGCCAGCAGTCACTCCCGGACAATCTCCTACGAGCAGTACTTC. V is TRBV27 and J is TRBJ2-7, with a possible D match to TRBD1 (5 bases). Trimming took off 5 bases at V and 0 bases at J, with 14 bases between the two ends. The germline gives CDR1 MNHEY, CDR2 SMNVEV (reference sequence). This CDR3 has 15 residues.